This T cell receptor (beta chain) was sequenced for a study of shared clonotypes between healthy human individuals. Findings and limits, study-wide: Despite large depth, rarefaction showed incomplete sorted-subset sequencing. The sharing of 5% to 6.5% of naive CD4 clonotypes was seen across several donors.

Assay runs were performed at deep level. On sorted subsets, replicate PCRs used about 180 ng DNA, or about 33,000 T cell genomes. Sequencing was performed with immunoSEQ multiplex PCR; in TCRdb, only in-frame clones are kept and a portion is missing. The data contain about 380,000 clones, approximately 96% of them singletons. With regard to this clone: Antigen specificity is unknown.

The receptor was isolated from a man between 25 and 39 years old in good health. Sequenced sample: memory CD8+ T cells sorted from blood. Subset described: CD45RO+ cells pooled with CCR7-negative TemRA cells.

CDR3 sequence: CTSSQGLDCLNSPLHF. The CDR3 coding sequence is TGCACCAGCAGCCAAGGCCTGGACTGCCTTAATTCACCCCTCCACTTT. The genes are TRBV1 and TRBJ1-6. TRBV1 is a pseudogene segment. The CDR3 contains 16 residues.